Sequencing of this T cell receptor beta chain was carried out in a study of T cell responses to AZD1222 COVID-19 vaccine. For this clone: The antigen remains unidentified.

Profiled with immunoSEQ multiplex PCR; TCRdb holds only in-frame clones, not every one. Of fewer than 100,000 clones listed, almost 90% are singletons. CDR3 length: 15 amino acids. V was cut by 3 bases and J by 6 bases, with 14 bases left in between. Germline CDR1 reads LNHDA; CDR2 reads SQIVND (reference sequence). The study, taken as a whole, reports: The reported proportion of spike-specific TCRs targeting unmutated variant regions was nearly half.

The sequencing used peripheral blood, collected 28 days after the second AZD1222 dose. The rearrangement uses TRBV19 and TRBJ2-2; D is possibly TRBD1 or TRBD2 (5 bases each). The receptor was isolated from an adult who received the AZD1222 COVID-19 vaccine. CDR3 region: CASSIGDRVSGELFF. Written as DNA, the CDR3 is TGTGCCAGTAGTATTGGGGACCGTGTGTCCGGGGAGCTGTTTTTT.